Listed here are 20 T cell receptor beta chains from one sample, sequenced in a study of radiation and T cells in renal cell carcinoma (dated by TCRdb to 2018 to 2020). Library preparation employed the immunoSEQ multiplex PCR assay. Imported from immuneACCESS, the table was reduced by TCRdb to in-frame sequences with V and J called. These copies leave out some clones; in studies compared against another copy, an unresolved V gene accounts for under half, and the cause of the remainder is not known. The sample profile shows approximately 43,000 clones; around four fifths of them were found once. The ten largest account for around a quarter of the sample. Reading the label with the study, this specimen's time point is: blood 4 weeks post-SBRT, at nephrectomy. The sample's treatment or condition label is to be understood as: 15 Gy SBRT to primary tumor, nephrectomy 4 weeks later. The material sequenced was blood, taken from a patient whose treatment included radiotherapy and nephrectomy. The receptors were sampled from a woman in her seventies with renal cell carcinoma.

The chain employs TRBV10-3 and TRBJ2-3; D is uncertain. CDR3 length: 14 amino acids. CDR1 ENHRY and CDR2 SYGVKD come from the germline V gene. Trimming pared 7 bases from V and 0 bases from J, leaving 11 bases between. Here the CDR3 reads CAITDGRSTDTQYF. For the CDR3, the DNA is TGTGCCATCACTGACGGGCGCAGCACAGATACGCAGTATTTT.

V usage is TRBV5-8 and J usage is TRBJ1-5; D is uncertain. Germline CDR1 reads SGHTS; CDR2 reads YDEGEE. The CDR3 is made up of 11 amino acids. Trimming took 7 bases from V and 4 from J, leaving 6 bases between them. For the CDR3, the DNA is TGTGCCAGCGGATCTAATCAGCCCCAGCATTTT. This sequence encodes CASGSNQPQHF.

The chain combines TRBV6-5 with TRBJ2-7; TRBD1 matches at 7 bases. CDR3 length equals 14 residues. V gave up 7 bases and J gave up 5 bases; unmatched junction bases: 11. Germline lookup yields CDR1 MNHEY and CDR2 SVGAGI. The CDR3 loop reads CASTRTGRSHEQYF. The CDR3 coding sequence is TGTGCCAGCACAAGGACAGGACGATCCCACGAGCAGTACTTC.

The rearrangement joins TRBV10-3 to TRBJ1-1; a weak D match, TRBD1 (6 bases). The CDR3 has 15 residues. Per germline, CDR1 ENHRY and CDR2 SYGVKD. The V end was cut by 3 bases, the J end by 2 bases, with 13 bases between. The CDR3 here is CAISDPGHVNTEAFF. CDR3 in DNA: TGTGCCATCAGTGACCCGGGACACGTAAACACTGAAGCTTTCTTT.

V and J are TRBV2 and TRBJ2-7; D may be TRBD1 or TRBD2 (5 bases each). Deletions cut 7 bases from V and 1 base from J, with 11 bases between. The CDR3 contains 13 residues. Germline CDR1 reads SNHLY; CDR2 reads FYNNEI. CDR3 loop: CASTRDDSYEQYF. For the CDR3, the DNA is TGTGCCAGCACTAGGGACGATTCCTACGAGCAGTACTTC. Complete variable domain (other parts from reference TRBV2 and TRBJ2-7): EPEVTQTPSHQVTQMGQEVILRCVPISNHLYFYWYRQILGQKVEFLVSFYNNEISEKSEIFDDQFSVERPDGSNFTLKIRSTKLEDSAMYFCASTRDDSYEQYFGPGTRLTVT.

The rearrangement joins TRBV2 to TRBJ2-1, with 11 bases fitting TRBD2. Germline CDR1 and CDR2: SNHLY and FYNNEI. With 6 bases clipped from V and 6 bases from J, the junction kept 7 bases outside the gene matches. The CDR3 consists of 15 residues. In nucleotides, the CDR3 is TGTGCCAGCAGCGGAACTAGCGGGGGACCCAATGAGCAGTTCTTC. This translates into CASSGTSGGPNEQFF.

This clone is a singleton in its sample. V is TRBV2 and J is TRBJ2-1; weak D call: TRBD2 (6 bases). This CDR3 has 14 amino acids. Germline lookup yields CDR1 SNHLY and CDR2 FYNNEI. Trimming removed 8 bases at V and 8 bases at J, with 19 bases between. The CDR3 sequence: CASLAGSGEYEQFF. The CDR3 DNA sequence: TGTGCCAGCTTGGCCGGGAGTGGGGAGTATGAGCAGTTCTTC.

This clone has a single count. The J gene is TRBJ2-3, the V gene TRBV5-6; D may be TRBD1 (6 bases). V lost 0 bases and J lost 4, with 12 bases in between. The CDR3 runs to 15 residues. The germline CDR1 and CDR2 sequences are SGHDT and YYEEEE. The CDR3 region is CASSLGQGFADTQYF. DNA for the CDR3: TGTGCCAGCAGCTTGGGGCAGGGGTTTGCAGATACGCAGTATTTT.

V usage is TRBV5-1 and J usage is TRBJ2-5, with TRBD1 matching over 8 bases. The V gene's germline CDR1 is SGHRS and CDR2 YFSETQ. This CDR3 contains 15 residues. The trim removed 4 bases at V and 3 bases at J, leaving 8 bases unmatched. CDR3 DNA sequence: TGCGCCAGCAGCACCCGTCAGGGGGCAGAAGAGACCCAGTACTTC. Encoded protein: CASSTRQGAEETQYF.

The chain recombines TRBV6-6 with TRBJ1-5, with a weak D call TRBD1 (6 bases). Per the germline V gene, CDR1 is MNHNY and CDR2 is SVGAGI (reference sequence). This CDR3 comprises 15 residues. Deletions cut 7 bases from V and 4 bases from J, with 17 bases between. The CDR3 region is CASINPGTKNQPQHF. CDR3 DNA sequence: TGTGCCAGCATTAACCCCGGGACAAAGAATCAGCCCCAGCATTTT.

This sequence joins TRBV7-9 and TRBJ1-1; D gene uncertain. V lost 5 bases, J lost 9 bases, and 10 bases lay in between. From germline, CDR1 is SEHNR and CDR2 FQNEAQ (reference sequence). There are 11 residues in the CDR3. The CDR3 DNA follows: TGTGCCAGCAGCCCGGCAGGCAAAGCTTTCTTT. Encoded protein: CASSPAGKAFF.

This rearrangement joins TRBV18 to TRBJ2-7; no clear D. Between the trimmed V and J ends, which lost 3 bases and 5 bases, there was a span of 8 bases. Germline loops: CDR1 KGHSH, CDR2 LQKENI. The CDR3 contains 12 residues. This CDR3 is CASSPEGNEQYF. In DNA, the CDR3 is TGTGCCAGCTCACCGGAAGGTAACGAGCAGTACTTC.

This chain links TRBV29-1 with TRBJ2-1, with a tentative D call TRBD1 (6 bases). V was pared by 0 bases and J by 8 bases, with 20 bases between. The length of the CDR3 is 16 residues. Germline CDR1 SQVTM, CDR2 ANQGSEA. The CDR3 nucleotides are TGCAGCGTTGAAGATAAAGGGGGACCTGAAGTACATGAGCAGTTCTTC. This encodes CSVEDKGGPEVHEQFF.

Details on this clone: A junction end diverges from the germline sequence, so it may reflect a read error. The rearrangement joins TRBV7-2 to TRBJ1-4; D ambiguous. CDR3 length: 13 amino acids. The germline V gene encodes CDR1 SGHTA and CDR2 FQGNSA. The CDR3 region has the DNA TGTGCCAGCAGCGTAGCAACTAATGAAAAACTGTTTTTT. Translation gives CASSVATNEKLFF. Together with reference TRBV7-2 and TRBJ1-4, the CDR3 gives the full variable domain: GAGVSQSPSNKVTEKGKDVELRCDPISGHTALYWYRQSLGQGLEFLIYFQGNSAPDKSGLPSDRFSAERTGGSVSTLTIQRTQQEDSAVYLCASSVATNEKLFFGSGTQLSVL.

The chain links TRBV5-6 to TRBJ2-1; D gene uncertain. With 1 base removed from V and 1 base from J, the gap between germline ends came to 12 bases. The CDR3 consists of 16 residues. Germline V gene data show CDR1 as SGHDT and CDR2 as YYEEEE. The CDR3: CASSLTLTASYNEQFF. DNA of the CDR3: TGTGCCAGCAGCTTGACCTTAACCGCTTCCTACAATGAGCAGTTCTTC.

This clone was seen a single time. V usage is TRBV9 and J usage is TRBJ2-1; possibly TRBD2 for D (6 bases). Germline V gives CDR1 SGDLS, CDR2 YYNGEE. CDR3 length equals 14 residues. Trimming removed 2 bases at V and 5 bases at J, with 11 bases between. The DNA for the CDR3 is TGTGCCAGCAGCGTGGGGGGTCAGAACAATGAGCAGTTCTTC. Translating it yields CASSVGGQNNEQFF.

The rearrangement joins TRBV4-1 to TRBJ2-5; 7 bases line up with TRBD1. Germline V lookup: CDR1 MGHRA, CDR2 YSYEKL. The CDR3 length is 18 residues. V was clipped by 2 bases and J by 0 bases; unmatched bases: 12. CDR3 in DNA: TGCGCCAGCAGCCAACTAGGAAGGACAGGAGTGGACCAAGAGACCCAGTACTTC. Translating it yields CASSQLGRTGVDQETQYF.

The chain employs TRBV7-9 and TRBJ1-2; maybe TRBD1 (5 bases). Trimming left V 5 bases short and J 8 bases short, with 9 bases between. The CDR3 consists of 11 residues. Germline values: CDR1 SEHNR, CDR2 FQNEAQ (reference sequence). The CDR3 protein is CASSTRDGYTF. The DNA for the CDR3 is TGTGCCAGCAGCACCAGGGACGGCTACACCTTC.

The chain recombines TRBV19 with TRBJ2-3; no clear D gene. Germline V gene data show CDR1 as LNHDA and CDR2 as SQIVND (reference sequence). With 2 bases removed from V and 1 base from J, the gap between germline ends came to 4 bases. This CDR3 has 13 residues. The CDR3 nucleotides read TGTGCCAGTAGTATACCAGGCACAGATACGCAGTATTTT. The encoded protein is CASSIPGTDTQYF.

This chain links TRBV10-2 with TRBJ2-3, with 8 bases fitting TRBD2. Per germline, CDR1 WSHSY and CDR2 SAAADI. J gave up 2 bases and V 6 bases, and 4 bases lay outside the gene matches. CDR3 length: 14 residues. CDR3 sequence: CASRAGAVTDTQYF. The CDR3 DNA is TGCGCCAGCAGAGCGGGGGCAGTCACAGATACGCAGTATTTT.